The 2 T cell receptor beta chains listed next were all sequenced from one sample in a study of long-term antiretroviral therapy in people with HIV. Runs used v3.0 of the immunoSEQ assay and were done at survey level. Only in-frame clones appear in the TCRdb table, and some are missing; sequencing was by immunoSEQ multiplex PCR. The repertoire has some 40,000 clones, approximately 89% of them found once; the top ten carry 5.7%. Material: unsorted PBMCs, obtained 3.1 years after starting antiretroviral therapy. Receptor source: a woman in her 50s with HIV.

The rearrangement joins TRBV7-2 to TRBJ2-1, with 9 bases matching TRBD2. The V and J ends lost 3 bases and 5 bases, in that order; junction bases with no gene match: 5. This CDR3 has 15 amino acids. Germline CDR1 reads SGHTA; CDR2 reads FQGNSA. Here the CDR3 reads CASSFGSGGNNEQFF. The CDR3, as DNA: TGTGCCAGCAGCTTTGGTAGCGGGGGAAACAATGAGCAGTTCTTC.

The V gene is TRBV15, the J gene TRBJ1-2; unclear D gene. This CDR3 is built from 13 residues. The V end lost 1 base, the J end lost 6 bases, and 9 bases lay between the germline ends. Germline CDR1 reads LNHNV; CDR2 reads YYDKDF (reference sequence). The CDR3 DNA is TGTGCCACCAGCAGAGGAGCACCTCATGGCTACACCTTC. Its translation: CATSRGAPHGYTF.